The sequence of this T cell receptor beta chain was determined in a study of identical twins. TCRdb ran MiXCR on the 5' RACE reads and lists one entry per CDR3 protein. Among hundreds of thousands of distinct CDR3 sequences, less than 9.5% were seen once, and the ten largest hold about 7.1%. This clonotype was found many times. The V gene lost 4 bases and the J gene lost 2 bases, with 15 bases spanning the gap. CDR3 length: 15 residues. CDR1 is ENHRY and CDR2 is SYGVKD in the germline V gene. The same sample was also used in a study of yellow fever vaccine responses in identical twins. That investigation notes: Twins reportedly had a vaccine T cell response that seemed partly convergent, partly personalized.

Source material: CD8+ T cells sorted from blood. The chain recombines TRBV10-3 with TRBJ2-7; D gene ambiguous. The TCR sequence derives from a woman aged 18-35 years in good health. For the CDR3, the DNA is TGTGCCATCAGTGGAAAAATAAGGGCCCCCTACGAGCAGTACTTC. Translated: CAISGKIRAPYEQYF.